This T cell receptor beta chain was sequenced in a study of T cells in Graves' hyperthyroidism and ophthalmopathy. CDR3 size: 14 residues. V lost 0 bases, J lost 9 bases, and 6 bases stayed unmatched. Germline V gene lookup returns CDR1 KGHDR and CDR2 SFDVKD. Amplification of TCR beta CDR3 regions was performed using RNA transcripts as template. HTBI primers were used for first-round RT-PCR of the TCR CDR3. From the multiplex PCR reads, TCRdb called clonotypes with MiXCR, one entry per CDR3 protein. The sample has about 300,000 distinct CDR3 sequences; roughly 13% are singletons. The specimen was blood. The gene calls are TRBV24-1 and TRBJ2-5, with TRBD2 matching over 7 bases. The sequence was obtained from a woman aged 40 to 49 with Graves' hyperthyroidism. The CDR3 protein is CATSDLLGGEPQYF. The CDR3, as DNA: TGTGCCACCAGTGATTTGTTGGGGGGGGAGCCCCAGTACTTC.